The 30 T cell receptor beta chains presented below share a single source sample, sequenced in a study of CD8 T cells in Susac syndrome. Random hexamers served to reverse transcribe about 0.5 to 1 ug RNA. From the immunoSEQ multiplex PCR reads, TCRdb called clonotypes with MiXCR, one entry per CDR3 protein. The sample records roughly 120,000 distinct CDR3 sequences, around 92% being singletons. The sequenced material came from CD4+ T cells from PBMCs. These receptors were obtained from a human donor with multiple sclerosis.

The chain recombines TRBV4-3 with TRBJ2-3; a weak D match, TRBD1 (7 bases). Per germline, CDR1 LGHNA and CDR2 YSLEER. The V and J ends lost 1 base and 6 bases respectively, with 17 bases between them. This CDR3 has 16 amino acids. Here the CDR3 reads CASSQVGGGRADTQYF. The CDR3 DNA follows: TGCGCCAGCAGCCAAGTTGGAGGGGGCAGAGCGGATACGCAGTATTTT.

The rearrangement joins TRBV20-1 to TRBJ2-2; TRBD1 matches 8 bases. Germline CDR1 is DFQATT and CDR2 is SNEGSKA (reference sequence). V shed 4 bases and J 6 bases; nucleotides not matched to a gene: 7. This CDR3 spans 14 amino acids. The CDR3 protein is CSAKRGQASGELFF. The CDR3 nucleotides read TGCAGTGCTAAACGGGGACAGGCTTCCGGGGAGCTGTTTTTT.

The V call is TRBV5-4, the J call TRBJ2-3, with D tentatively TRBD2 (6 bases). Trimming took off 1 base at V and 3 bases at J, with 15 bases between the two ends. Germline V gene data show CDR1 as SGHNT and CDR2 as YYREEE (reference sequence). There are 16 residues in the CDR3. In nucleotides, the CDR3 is TGTGCCAGCAGCTTGTCGGCGGGGACTGGGACAGATACGCAGTATTTT. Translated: CASSLSAGTGTDTQYF.

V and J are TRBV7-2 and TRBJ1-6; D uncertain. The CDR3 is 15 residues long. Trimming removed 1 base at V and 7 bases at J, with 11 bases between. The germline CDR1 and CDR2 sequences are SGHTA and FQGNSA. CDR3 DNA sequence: TGTGCCAGCAGCTTAGATCCAGCCACCAATTCACCCCTCCACTTT. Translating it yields CASSLDPATNSPLHF.

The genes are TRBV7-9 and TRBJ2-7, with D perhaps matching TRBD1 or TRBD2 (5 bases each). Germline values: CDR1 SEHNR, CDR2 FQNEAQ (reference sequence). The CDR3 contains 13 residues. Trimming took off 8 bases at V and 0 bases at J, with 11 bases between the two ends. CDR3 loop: CASGDRTSYEQYF. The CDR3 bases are TGTGCCAGCGGGGACCGGACCTCCTACGAGCAGTACTTC.

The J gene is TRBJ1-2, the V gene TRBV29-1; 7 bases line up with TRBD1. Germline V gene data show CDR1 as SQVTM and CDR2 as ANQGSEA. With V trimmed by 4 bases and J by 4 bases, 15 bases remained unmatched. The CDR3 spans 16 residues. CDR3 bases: TGCAGCGTTGTGGACCTAGACAGGGATGGTGGCTATGGCTACACCTTC. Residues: CSVVDLDRDGGYGYTF.

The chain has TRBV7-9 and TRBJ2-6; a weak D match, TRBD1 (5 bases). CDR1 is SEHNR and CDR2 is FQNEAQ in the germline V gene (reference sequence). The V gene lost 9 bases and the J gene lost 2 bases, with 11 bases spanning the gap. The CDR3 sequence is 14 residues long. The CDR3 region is CASSQGAGANVLTF. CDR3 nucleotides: TGTGCCAGTTCCCAGGGTGCTGGGGCCAACGTCCTGACTTTC. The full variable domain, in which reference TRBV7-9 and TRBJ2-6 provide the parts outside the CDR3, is DTGVSQNPRHKITKRGQNVTFRCDPISEHNRLYWYRQTLGQGPEFLTYFQNEAQLEKSRLLSDRFSAERPKGSFSTLEIQRTEQGDSAMYLCASSQGAGANVLTFGAGSRLTVL.

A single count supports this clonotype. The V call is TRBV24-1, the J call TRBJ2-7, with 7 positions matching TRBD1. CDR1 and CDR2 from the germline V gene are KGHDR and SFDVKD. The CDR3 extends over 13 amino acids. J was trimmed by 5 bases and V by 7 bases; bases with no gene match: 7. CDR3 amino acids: CATSRQGWDEQYF. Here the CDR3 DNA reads TGTGCCACCAGCCGACAGGGCTGGGACGAGCAGTACTTC.

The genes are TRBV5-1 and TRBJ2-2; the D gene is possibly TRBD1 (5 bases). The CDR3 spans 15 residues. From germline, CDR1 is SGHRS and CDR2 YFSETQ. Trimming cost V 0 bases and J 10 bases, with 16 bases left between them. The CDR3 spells CASSLEGPRASELFF. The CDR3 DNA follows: TGCGCCAGCAGCTTGGAAGGCCCCAGGGCCTCGGAGCTGTTTTTT.

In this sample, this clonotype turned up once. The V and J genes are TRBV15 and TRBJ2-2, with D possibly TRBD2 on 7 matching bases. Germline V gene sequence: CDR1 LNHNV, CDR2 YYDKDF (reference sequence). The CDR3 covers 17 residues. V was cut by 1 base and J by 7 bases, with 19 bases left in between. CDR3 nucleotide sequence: TGTGCCACCAGCAGAGCCGGGGGCCGGGGGGCTTACGGGGAGCTGTTTTTT. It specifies CATSRAGGRGAYGELFF.

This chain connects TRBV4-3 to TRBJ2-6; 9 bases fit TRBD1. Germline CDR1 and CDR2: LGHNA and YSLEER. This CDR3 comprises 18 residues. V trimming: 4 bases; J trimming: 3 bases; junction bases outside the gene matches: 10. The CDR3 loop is CASSPEGTGLVGANVLTF. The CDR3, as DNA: TGCGCCAGCAGCCCGGAGGGGACAGGGCTTGTTGGGGCCAACGTCCTGACTTTC.

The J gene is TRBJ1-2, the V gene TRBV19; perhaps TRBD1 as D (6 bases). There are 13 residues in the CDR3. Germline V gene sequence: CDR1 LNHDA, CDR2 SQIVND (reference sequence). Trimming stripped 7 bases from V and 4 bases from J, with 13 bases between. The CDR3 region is CASNRQDSYGYTF. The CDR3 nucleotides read TGTGCCAGTAATCGACAGGACTCCTATGGCTACACCTTC.

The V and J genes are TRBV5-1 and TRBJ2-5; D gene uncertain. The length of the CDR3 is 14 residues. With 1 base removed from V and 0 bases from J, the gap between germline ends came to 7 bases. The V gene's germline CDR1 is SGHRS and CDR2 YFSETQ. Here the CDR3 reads CASSLQVYQETQYF. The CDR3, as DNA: TGCGCCAGCAGCTTGCAGGTGTACCAAGAGACCCAGTACTTC.

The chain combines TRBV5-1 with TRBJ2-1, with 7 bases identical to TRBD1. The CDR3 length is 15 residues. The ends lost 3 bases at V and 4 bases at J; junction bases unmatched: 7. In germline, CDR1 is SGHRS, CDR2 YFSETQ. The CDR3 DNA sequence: TGCGCCAGCAGCTCGACAGGGCCTGCGTACAATGAGCAGTTCTTC. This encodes CASSSTGPAYNEQFF. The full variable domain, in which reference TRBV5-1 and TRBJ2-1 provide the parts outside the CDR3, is KAGVTQTPRYLIKTRGQQVTLSCSPISGHRSVSWYQQTPGQGLQFLFEYFSETQRNKGNFPGRFSGRQFSNSRSEMNVSTLELGDSALYLCASSSTGPAYNEQFFGPGTRLTVL.

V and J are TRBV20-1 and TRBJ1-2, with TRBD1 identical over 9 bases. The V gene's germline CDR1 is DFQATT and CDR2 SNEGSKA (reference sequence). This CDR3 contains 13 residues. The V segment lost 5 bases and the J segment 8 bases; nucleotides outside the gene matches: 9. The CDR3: CSAGPTGGGGYTF. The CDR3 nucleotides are TGCAGTGCTGGACCCACAGGGGGCGGCGGCTACACCTTC.

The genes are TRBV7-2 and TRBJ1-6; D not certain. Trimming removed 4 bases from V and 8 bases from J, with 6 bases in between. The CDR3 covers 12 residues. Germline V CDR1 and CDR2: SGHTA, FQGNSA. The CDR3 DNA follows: TGTGCCAGCAGCTGGGAGTATTCACCCCTCCACTTT. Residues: CASSWEYSPLHF.

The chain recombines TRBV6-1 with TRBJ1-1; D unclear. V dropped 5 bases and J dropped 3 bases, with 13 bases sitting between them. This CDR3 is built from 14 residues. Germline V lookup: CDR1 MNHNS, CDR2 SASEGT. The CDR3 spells CASSNPPRHTEAFF. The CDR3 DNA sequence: TGTGCCAGCAGTAACCCCCCCAGACACACTGAAGCTTTCTTT.

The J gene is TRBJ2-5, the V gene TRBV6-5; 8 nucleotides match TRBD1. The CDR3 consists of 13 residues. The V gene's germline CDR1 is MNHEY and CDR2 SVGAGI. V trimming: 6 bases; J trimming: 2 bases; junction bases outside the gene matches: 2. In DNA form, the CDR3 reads TGTGCCAGCAGAAGGACAGGGCAAGAGACCCAGTACTTC. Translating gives CASRRTGQETQYF.

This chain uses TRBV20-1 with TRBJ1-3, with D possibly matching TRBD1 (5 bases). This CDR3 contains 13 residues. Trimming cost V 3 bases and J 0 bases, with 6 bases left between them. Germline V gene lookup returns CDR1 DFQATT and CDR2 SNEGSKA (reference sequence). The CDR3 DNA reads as TGCAGTGCTAGTCAGGGCTCTGGAAACACCATATATTTT. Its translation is CSASQGSGNTIYF.

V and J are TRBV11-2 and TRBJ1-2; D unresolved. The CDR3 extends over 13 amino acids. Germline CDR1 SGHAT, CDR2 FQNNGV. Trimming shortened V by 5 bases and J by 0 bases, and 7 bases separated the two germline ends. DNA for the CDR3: TGTGCCAGCAGCGCCAGCGCTAACTATGGCTACACCTTC. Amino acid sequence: CASSASANYGYTF. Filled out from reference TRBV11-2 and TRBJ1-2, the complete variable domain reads EAGVAQSPRYKIIEKRQSVAFWCNPISGHATLYWYQQILGQGPKLLIQFQNNGVVDDSQLPKDRFSAERLKGVDSTLKIQPAKLEDSAVYLCASSASANYGYTFGSGTRLTVV.

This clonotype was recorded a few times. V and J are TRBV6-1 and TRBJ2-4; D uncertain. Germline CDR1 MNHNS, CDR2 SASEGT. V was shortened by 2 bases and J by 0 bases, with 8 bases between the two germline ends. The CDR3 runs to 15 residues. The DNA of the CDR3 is TGTGCCAGCAGTGAACGGAATTTAGCCAAAAACATTCAGTACTTC. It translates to CASSERNLAKNIQYF.

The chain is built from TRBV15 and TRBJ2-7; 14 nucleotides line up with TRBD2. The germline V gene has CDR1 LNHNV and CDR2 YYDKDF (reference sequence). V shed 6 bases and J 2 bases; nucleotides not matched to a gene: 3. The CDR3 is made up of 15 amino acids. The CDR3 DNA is TGTGCCACCAGTTCGGGACTAGCGGGAGCCTACGAGCAGTACTTC. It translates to CATSSGLAGAYEQYF. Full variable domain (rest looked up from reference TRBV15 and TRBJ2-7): DAMVIQNPRYQVTQFGKPVTLSCSQTLNHNVMYWYQQKSSQAPKLLFHYYDKDFNNEADTPDNFQSRRPNTSFCFLDIRSPGLGDTAMYLCATSSGLAGAYEQYFGPGTRLTVT.

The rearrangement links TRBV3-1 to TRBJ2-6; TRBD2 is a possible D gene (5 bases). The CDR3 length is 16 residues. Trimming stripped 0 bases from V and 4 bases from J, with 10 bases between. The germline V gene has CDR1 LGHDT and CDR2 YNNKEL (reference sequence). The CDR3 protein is CASSQDRGSGANVLTF. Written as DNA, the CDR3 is TGTGCCAGCAGCCAAGATCGAGGGTCCGGGGCCAACGTCCTGACTTTC.

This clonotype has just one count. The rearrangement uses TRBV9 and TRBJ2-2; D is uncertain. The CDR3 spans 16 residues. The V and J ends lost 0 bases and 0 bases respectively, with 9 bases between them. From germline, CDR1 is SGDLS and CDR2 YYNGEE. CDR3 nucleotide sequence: TGTGCCAGCAGCGTAGGGGCCAGTCCGAACACCGGGGAGCTGTTTTTT. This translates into CASSVGASPNTGELFF.

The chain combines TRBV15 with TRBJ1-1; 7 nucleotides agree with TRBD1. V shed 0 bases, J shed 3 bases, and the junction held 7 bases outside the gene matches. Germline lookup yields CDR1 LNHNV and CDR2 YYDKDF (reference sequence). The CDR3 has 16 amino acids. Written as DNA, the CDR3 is TGTGCCACCAGCAGAGATCAAGGGGGCGCGGACACTGAAGCTTTCTTT. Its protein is CATSRDQGGADTEAFF. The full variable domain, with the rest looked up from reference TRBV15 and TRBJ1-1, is DAMVIQNPRYQVTQFGKPVTLSCSQTLNHNVMYWYQQKSSQAPKLLFHYYDKDFNNEADTPDNFQSRRPNTSFCFLDIRSPGLGDTAMYLCATSRDQGGADTEAFFGQGTRLTVV.

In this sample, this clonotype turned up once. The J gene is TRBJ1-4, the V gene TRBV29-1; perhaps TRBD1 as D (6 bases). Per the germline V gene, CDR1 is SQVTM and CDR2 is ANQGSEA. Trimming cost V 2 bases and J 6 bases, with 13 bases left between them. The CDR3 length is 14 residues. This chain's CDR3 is CSVETKGVYEKLFF. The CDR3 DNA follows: TGCAGCGTTGAAACTAAGGGGGTTTATGAAAAACTGTTTTTT.

In DNA form, the CDR3 reads TGTGCCAGTCGCGGACAGGGAAAAAACAATGAGCAGTTCTTC. Translation: CASRGQGKNNEQFF. The chain uses TRBV19 and TRBJ2-1, with 8 bases identical to TRBD1. The CDR3 loop spans 14 amino acids. Per the germline V gene, CDR1 is LNHDA and CDR2 is SQIVND (reference sequence). V shed 8 bases, J shed 5 bases, and the junction held 8 bases outside the gene matches.

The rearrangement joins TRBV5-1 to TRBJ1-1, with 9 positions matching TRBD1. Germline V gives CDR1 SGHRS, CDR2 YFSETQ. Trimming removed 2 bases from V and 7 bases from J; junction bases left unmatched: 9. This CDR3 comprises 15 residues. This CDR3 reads CASSFTGGSGSEAFF. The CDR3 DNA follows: TGCGCCAGCAGCTTTACAGGGGGCAGTGGCAGTGAAGCTTTCTTT. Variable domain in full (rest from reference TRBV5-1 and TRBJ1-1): KAGVTQTPRYLIKTRGQQVTLSCSPISGHRSVSWYQQTPGQGLQFLFEYFSETQRNKGNFPGRFSGRQFSNSRSEMNVSTLELGDSALYLCASSFTGGSGSEAFFGQGTRLTVV.

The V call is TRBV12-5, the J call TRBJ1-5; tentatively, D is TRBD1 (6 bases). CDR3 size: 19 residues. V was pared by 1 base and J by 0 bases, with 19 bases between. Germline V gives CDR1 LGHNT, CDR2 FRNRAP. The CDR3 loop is CASGLALSGHLYSNQPQHF. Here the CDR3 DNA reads TGTGCTAGTGGTTTGGCCCTCTCGGGACACCTCTATAGCAATCAGCCCCAGCATTTT.

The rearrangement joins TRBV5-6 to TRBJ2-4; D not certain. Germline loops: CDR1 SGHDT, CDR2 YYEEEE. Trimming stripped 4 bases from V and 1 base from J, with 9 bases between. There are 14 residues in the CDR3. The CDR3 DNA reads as TGTGCCAGCAGCATAGTCATGGCCAAAAACATTCAGTACTTC. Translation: CASSIVMAKNIQYF. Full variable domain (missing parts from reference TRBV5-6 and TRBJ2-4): DAGVTQSPTHLIKTRGQQVTLRCSPKSGHDTVSWYQQALGQGPQFIFQYYEEEERQRGNFPDRFSGHQFPNYSSELNVNALLLGDSALYLCASSIVMAKNIQYFGAGTRLSVL.